This is a list of T cell receptor beta chains from one sample in a study of blood T cell repertoires in COVID-19. Data came from immunoSEQ multiplex PCR; TCRdb stores just in-frame clones and leaves some out. Here the sample spans 13,000 to 15,000 clones, roughly 83% being singletons. Input material: peripheral blood. The source of these receptors is a man aged 35 to 55 with active or convalescent COVID-19. The conserved cysteine and the conserved F or W are not part of the CDR3 here. Fields, in order: V gene, CDR3 protein.

TRBV5-6 ASSLAGRGDNEQF
TRBV3-1/TRBV3-2 ASSRHNSDGYT
TRBV7-3 ASSLASRLEETQY
TRBV27 ASSFLLAGPTGELF
TRBV12-3/TRBV12-4 ASSPDRDQPQH
TRBV6-6 ASSRQGNYGYT
TRBV4-1 ASSPGQGQYEQY
TRBV18 ASSGGQGANYGYT
TRBV7-9 ASRGQVVAGELF
TRBV24-1 ATSDAQWETQY
TRBV5-5 ASSLEDGLVQF
TRBV7-2 ASSLLRGRRQPQH
TRBV2 ASRTTHTDTQY
TRBV3-1/TRBV3-2 ASRPPGGGYT
TRBV7-6 ASSLAGQPNTGELF
TRBV7-2 ASSLAGRGNQPQH
TRBV2 ASKKGGLNEKLF
TRBV18 ASSPTGGDYGYT
TRBV4-3 ASSQGQGLLNTEAF
TRBV15 ATSREGGNYGYT
TRBV3-1/TRBV3-2 ASSQSGTEAF
TRBV2 ASMPGQGPSNEKLF
TRBV9 ASSADRWDSPLH
TRBV11-2 ASSFRTGGYTSSGNTIY
TRBV5-4 ASSYDSNTDTQY
TRBV20-1 SASMTEGNDYT
TRBV4-3 ASSQDHHSVAQQAYGYT
TRBV5-6 ASSLQRGVYQETQY
TRBV11-2 ASRTPGGGYT
TRBV6-2/TRBV6-3 ASSQEQGLSNQPQH
TRBV12-5 ASGLVLSPYTANEQF
TRBV9 ASSILAGGRYQSTDTQY
TRBV28 ASNQNSPLH
TRBV5-5 ASRTEGGHFYEQY
TRBV6-7 ASSYLADWGDPEAF
TRBV24-1 ATSDSRRRDQETQY
TRBV10-3 AITRQEAETGYGYT
TRBV5-6 ASSPGGSNQETQY
TRBV5-1 ASSLSGGSYEQY
TRBV27 ASSYNFRGASQPQH
TRBV11-2 ASSLGSRDEQY
TRBV5-1 ASSWSIGDSGNTIY
TRBV10-3 AIREDRGSTDTQY
TRBV28 ASSLPMNTEAF
TRBV29-1 SVQQRTEETQY
TRBV6-5 ASAQGARSPLH
TRBV18 ASSPEETQY
TRBV9 ASSVVEVGTQY
TRBV3-1/TRBV3-2 ASSQDGQGANEQY
TRBV29-1 SVGLAADTQY
TRBV6-5 ASSYPPEQY
TRBV7-8 ASSFLPRTGYSNQPQH
TRBV9 ASSPQDRSQETQY
TRBV3-1/TRBV3-2 ASSQTVTSSIEQF
TRBV29-1 SVVTVNYGYT
TRBV15 ATSRQGQGVPQH
TRBV10-3 AISGAGQDTEAF
TRBV2 ASSPSNRVWH
TRBV9 ASSAGTANAEAF